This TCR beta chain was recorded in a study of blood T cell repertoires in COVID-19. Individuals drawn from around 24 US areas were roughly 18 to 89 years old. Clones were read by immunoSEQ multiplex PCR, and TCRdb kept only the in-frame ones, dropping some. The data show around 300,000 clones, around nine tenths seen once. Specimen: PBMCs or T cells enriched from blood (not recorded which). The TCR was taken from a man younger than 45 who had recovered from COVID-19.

The DNA of the CDR3 is TGCGCCAGCAGCTTGACAGGGAAAACTGGAAACACCATATATTTT. As protein: CASSLTGKTGNTIYF. The V gene is TRBV5-1, the J gene TRBJ1-3; tentative D call: TRBD1 (6 bases). The CDR3 loop spans 15 amino acids. The V end was cut by 1 base, the J end by 2 bases, with 10 bases between. CDR1 and CDR2 from the germline V gene are SGHRS and YFSETQ.